Detailed here is one T cell receptor beta chain. The target antigen is unknown. HTBI primers from iRepertoire and Arm-PCR of CDR3 regions yielded the TCR beta libraries. TCRdb passed the multiplex PCR reads through MiXCR, listing each CDR3 protein once. The table lists hundreds of thousands of distinct CDR3 sequences, about 16% of them singletons. The data were taken from a study of regulatory T cells in long-lasting Graves disease. Time point meaning: newly diagnosed GD, antithyroid drugs for less than 3 months. Researchers made the TCR library from RNA that was extracted from PBMCs. Study results and limitations: The sample size was small, and this may have reduced accuracy. TRBV28, TRBJ1-2 and TRBJ2-5 were favored in persistent disease.

Germline loops: CDR1 SQVTM, CDR2 ANQGSEA. The ends were cut back, 7 bases at V and 13 bases at J, with 17 bases in the middle. CDR3 length: 11 residues. The same data also went into a second study, on T cells in Graves' hyperthyroidism and ophthalmopathy.

The sample was peripheral blood mononuclear cells (PBMCs), taken at new diagnosis, from a patient treated with antithyroid drugs. The V and J genes are TRBV29-1 and TRBJ2-1, with D maybe TRBD1 (5 bases). This receptor was taken from a woman aged 40-60 years with Graves disease. CDR3 DNA sequence: TGCAGCGAAAGGACGCAGGGTAGTCAGTTCTTC. It specifies CSERTQGSQFF.